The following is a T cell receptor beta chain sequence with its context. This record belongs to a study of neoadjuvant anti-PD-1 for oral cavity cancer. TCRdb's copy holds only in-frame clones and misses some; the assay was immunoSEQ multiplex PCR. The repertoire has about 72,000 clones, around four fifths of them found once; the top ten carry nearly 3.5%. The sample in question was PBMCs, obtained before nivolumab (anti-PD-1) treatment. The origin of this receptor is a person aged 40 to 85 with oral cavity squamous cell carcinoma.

The CDR3 DNA is TGTGCCAGCAGCCAATACTCGGGGCAGGGCATGGACTACGAGCAGTACTTC. Translating it yields CASSQYSGQGMDYEQYF. This sequence joins TRBV9 and TRBJ2-7, with D perhaps matching TRBD1 or TRBD2 (5 bases each). Trimming shortened V by 4 bases and J by 3 bases, and 23 bases separated the two germline ends. Germline CDR1 SGDLS, CDR2 YYNGEE. CDR3 length: 17 residues.